The next 30 T cell receptor beta chains were all read from a single sample in a study of shared clonotypes between healthy human individuals. Assay: immunoSEQ multiplex PCR; the TCRdb copy retains only in-frame clones and omits some. The table shows approximately 320,000 clones, with around 90% occurring only once. The sample comprised memory CD8+ T cells sorted from blood. The subset was: CD45RO+ cells pooled with CCR7-negative TemRA cells. The receptors were gathered from a man aged 18 to 29 in good health.

Regarding this clone: The same CDR3 also results from other DNA sequences found in this sample. This chain links TRBV7-9 with TRBJ2-1; 7 positions agree with TRBD2. The CDR3 covers 15 residues. With 5 bases clipped from V and 2 bases from J, the junction kept 6 bases outside the gene matches. The germline CDR1 and CDR2 sequences are SEHNR and FQNEAQ (reference sequence). In nucleotides, the CDR3 is TGTGCCAGCAGCCCCCTGGGAGGGGCCTACAATGAGCAGTTCTTC. Residues: CASSPLGGAYNEQFF.

The rearrangement joins TRBV19 to TRBJ1-2; 8 positions agree with TRBD1. The CDR3 runs to 15 residues. V shed 4 bases and J 8 bases; nucleotides not matched to a gene: 12. The germline CDR1 and CDR2 sequences are LNHDA and SQIVND (reference sequence). As DNA, the CDR3 is TGTGCCAGTAGTACCAGACAGGGGACCGCTTGGGGCTACACCTTC. As protein: CASSTRQGTAWGYTF.

This clone showed up just once. The gene calls are TRBV9 and TRBJ1-2; the D gene is possibly TRBD1 (5 bases). Trimming took 6 bases from V and 4 from J, leaving 22 bases between them. Germline CDR1 SGDLS, CDR2 YYNGEE. CDR3 size: 16 residues. DNA for the CDR3: TGTGCCAGCACCGGGTCGGCAGGGCATACCGGCTATGGCTACACCTTC. It is translated as CASTGSAGHTGYGYTF.

The chain is built from TRBV27 and TRBJ2-1; TRBD1 might be the D (5 bases). The CDR3 covers 17 residues. Germline values: CDR1 MNHEY, CDR2 SMNVEV (reference sequence). Trimming took 6 bases from V and 2 from J, leaving 20 bases between them. CDR3 loop: CASRRQFWRSTYNEQFF. CDR3 in DNA: TGTGCCAGCAGACGACAGTTTTGGCGCAGCACCTACAATGAGCAGTTCTTC.

J is TRBJ2-6 and V is TRBV5-1; 9 bases line up with TRBD1. The V gene end was trimmed by 2 bases and the J gene end by 2 bases; junction bases not matched to a gene: 2. The CDR3 extends over 16 amino acids. Germline assignment: CDR1 SGHRS and CDR2 YFSETQ. The DNA of the CDR3 is TGCGCCAGCAGCTTAAGGACAGGGGCTGGGGCCAACGTCCTGACTTTC. It yields the protein CASSLRTGAGANVLTF. The entire variable domain, with the rest obtained from reference TRBV5-1 and TRBJ2-6, is as follows: KAGVTQTPRYLIKTRGQQVTLSCSPISGHRSVSWYQQTPGQGLQFLFEYFSETQRNKGNFPGRFSGRQFSNSRSEMNVSTLELGDSALYLCASSLRTGAGANVLTFGAGSRLTVL.

This chain's CDR3 is CASSLSAQVSSYEQYF. In DNA, the CDR3 is TGTGCCAGCAGCTTAAGCGCACAGGTCAGCTCCTACGAGCAGTACTTC. The chain uses TRBV7-2 and TRBJ2-7, with D tentatively TRBD1 (5 bases). The CDR3 length is 16 residues. The V gene's germline CDR1 is SGHTA and CDR2 FQGNSA. V lost 2 bases to trimming and J lost 0 bases, with 14 bases between them.

V and J are TRBV14 and TRBJ1-1; D unresolved. The CDR3 length is 13 residues. Per germline, CDR1 SGHDN and CDR2 FVKESK. V gave up 4 bases and J gave up 1 base, with 7 bases separating them. CDR3 residues: CASSPLENTEAFF. The DNA of the CDR3 is TGTGCCAGCAGCCCCCTCGAGAACACTGAAGCTTTCTTT.

For the CDR3, the DNA is TGTGCCAGCAGTTCGGGGGGGTATGGCTACACCTTC. Translating gives CASSSGGYGYTF. The V gene is TRBV6-5, the J gene TRBJ1-2; tentative D call: TRBD1 (5 bases). Germline CDR1 reads MNHEY; CDR2 reads SVGAGI. The CDR3 totals 12 residues. Trimming removed 4 bases from V and 5 bases from J, with 8 bases in between.

The rearrangement uses TRBV4-1 and TRBJ1-2; 9 bases match TRBD1. The CDR3 covers 13 residues. CDR1 and CDR2 from the germline V gene are MGHRA and YSYEKL. J was trimmed by 14 bases and V by 3 bases; bases with no gene match: 10. DNA of the CDR3: TGCGCCAGCAGCCAGACCCTAAACAGGGGGCCGACCTTC. Translated: CASSQTLNRGPTF.

The chain has TRBV5-1 and TRBJ2-7, with a weak D call TRBD2 (5 bases). Germline values: CDR1 SGHRS, CDR2 YFSETQ. CDR3 length: 15 amino acids. V was shortened by 0 bases and J by 0 bases, with 10 bases between the two germline ends. CDR3 DNA sequence: TGCGCCAGCAGCTTGGCCGTAGGGAGCTCCTACGAGCAGTACTTC. Encoded protein: CASSLAVGSSYEQYF.

This chain joins TRBV7-9 and TRBJ2-1; unclear D gene. This CDR3 has 13 amino acids. Trimming shortened V by 11 bases and J by 4 bases, and 15 bases separated the two germline ends. CDR1 SEHNR and CDR2 FQNEAQ come from the germline V gene (reference sequence). As DNA, the CDR3 is TGTGCCTCCGAGGCCTCCTCTTACAATGAGCAGTTCTTC. Translating gives CASEASSYNEQFF. The full variable domain, rest sourced from reference TRBV7-9 and TRBJ2-1, is DTGVSQNPRHKITKRGQNVTFRCDPISEHNRLYWYRQTLGQGPEFLTYFQNEAQLEKSRLLSDRFSAERPKGSFSTLEIQRTEQGDSAMYLCASEASSYNEQFFGPGTRLTVL.

The chain couples TRBV19 to TRBJ2-6; unclear D gene. The ends were cut back, 4 bases at V and 3 bases at J, with 10 bases in the middle. The CDR3 contains 15 residues. Germline CDR1 is LNHDA and CDR2 is SQIVND (reference sequence). This chain's CDR3 is CASSTWSGGANVLTF. DNA of the CDR3: TGTGCCAGTAGTACGTGGTCGGGTGGGGCCAACGTCCTGACTTTC.

The J gene is TRBJ2-7, the V gene TRBV7-2; the match to TRBD1 covers 9 bases. The germline V gene has CDR1 SGHTA and CDR2 FQGNSA. V gave up 2 bases and J gave up 1 base; unmatched junction bases: 3. The CDR3 runs to 15 residues. CDR3 sequence (DNA): TGTGCCAGCAGCTTACCGGACAGGGGTTCCTACGAGCAGTACTTC. The encoded protein is CASSLPDRGSYEQYF.

The rearrangement links TRBV6-1 to TRBJ2-5; no clear D gene. This CDR3 region has 16 residues. CDR1 and CDR2 from the germline V gene are MNHNS and SASEGT. Trimming stripped 1 base from V and 0 bases from J, with 12 bases between. CDR3 bases: TGTGCCAGCAGTGAAGAGTCTCTACTGTACCAAGAGACCCAGTACTTC. It is translated as CASSEESLLYQETQYF.

V and J are TRBV6-1 and TRBJ1-4; 9 bases match TRBD1. This CDR3 spans 15 amino acids. CDR1 and CDR2 (germline): MNHNS, SASEGT. V gave up 3 bases and J gave up 6 bases; unmatched junction bases: 5. The CDR3 nucleotides are TGTGCCAGCAGTGACGGACAGGGGCCCTATGAAAAACTGTTTTTT. It yields the protein CASSDGQGPYEKLFF.

In DNA, the CDR3 is TGCGCCAGCAGCCAGGGACTAGCGAGAGACGAGCAGTACTTC. Protein product: CASSQGLARDEQYF. The chain carries TRBV4-3 and TRBJ2-7, with 10 bases fitting TRBD2. Looked up from germline, CDR1 is LGHNA and CDR2 is YSLEER. CDR3 length: 14 residues. J was trimmed by 5 bases and V by 3 bases; bases with no gene match: 4.

This chain joins TRBV30 and TRBJ2-5; D not certain. Germline V gene lookup returns CDR1 GTSNPN and CDR2 SVGIG (reference sequence). Trimming took off 0 bases at V and 12 bases at J, with 17 bases between the two ends. There are 13 residues in the CDR3. The CDR3 DNA follows: TGTGCCTGGAGTGTCCGCCCCGGGTGGTCGGAGTACTTC. It yields the protein CAWSVRPGWSEYF.

The V and J genes are TRBV4-2 and TRBJ2-3, with 9 positions matching TRBD2. The junction had 1 base not matched to a gene; V was cut back by 0 bases and J by 0 bases. This CDR3 has 16 residues. Germline CDR1 and CDR2: LGHNA and YNFKEQ. CDR3 sequence (DNA): TGTGCCAGCAGCCAAGAAACTAGCGGGAGCACAGATACGCAGTATTTT. It translates to CASSQETSGSTDTQYF.

The chain couples TRBV28 to TRBJ2-2; D not certain. Germline V CDR1 and CDR2: MDHEN, SYDVKM. This CDR3 has 14 amino acids. V dropped 5 bases and J dropped 1 base, with 8 bases sitting between them. The CDR3 nucleotides are TGTGCCAGCAGTATCGTTTTGAACACCGGGGAGCTGTTTTTT. The encoded protein is CASSIVLNTGELFF.

This rearrangement joins TRBV6-1 to TRBJ1-2; D gene ambiguous. Per the germline V gene, CDR1 is MNHNS and CDR2 is SASEGT. V lost 1 base and J 0 bases, leaving 9 bases between the germline ends. The CDR3 consists of 15 residues. Here the CDR3 reads CASSEGPSANYGYTF. The CDR3 DNA reads as TGTGCCAGCAGTGAAGGTCCCTCAGCTAACTATGGCTACACCTTC.

The chain has TRBV28 and TRBJ1-3; D may be TRBD1 (6 bases). V lost 7 bases and J lost 5, with 15 bases in between. The CDR3 runs 14 residues. The V gene's germline CDR1 is MDHEN and CDR2 SYDVKM. The CDR3 is CASIPRGARNTIYF. The CDR3 coding sequence is TGTGCCAGCATCCCGAGGGGGGCGAGAAACACCATATATTTT.

This chain uses TRBV6-1 with TRBJ1-6; D is ambiguous. The CDR3 has 16 amino acids. Germline-derived CDR1 and CDR2 are MNHNS and SASEGT. Trimming removed 0 bases at V and 7 bases at J, with 13 bases between. The CDR3 is CASSEAPGPWNSPLHF. Written as DNA, the CDR3 is TGTGCCAGCAGTGAAGCCCCCGGGCCTTGGAATTCACCCCTCCACTTT.

The chain recombines TRBV7-9 with TRBJ1-3, with D possibly TRBD1 on 6 matching bases. The CDR3 consists of 16 residues. The germline V and J ends were trimmed by 5 bases and 5 bases, with 19 bases remaining between them. From germline, CDR1 is SEHNR and CDR2 FQNEAQ (reference sequence). CDR3 in DNA: TGTGCCAGCAGCGCGGCCGACAGGTGGTACAGAAACACCATATATTTT. Protein sequence: CASSAADRWYRNTIYF.

The V call is TRBV5-4, the J call TRBJ2-5; D remains unclear. The CDR3 length is 15 residues. The germline gives CDR1 SGHNT, CDR2 YYREEE (reference sequence). Trimming stripped 2 bases from V and 2 bases from J, with 13 bases between. In DNA form, the CDR3 reads TGTGCCAGCAGCTTTTTGGAACGCCAACAAGAGACCCAGTACTTC. Amino acid sequence: CASSFLERQQETQYF. Looking up the rest from reference TRBV5-4 and TRBJ2-5 gives the full variable domain: ETGVTQSPTHLIKTRGQQVTLRCSSQSGHNTVSWYQQALGQGPQFIFQYYREEENGRGNFPPRFSGLQFPNYSSELNVNALELDDSALYLCASSFLERQQETQYFGPGTRLLVL.

A single count supports this clone. The rearrangement joins TRBV28 to TRBJ2-7; TRBD2 matches 9 bases. CDR3 length: 14 residues. Germline assignment: CDR1 MDHEN and CDR2 SYDVKM. Trimming took 7 bases from V and 2 from J; bases not matched to a gene: 6. CDR3 amino acids: CASKLAGETYEQYF. The CDR3 DNA is TGTGCCAGCAAACTAGCGGGCGAAACCTACGAGCAGTACTTC.

The rearrangement links TRBV6-6 to TRBJ1-1; 7 bases are shared with TRBD1. Germline CDR1 is MNHNY and CDR2 is SVGAGI (reference sequence). The CDR3 sequence is 14 residues long. With V trimmed by 2 bases and J by 5 bases, 5 bases remained unmatched. The CDR3 protein is CASSYPEGATEAFF. CDR3 DNA sequence: TGTGCCAGCAGTTACCCCGAGGGGGCTACTGAAGCTTTCTTT.

The chain links TRBV2 to TRBJ2-7; 10 bases map to TRBD1. The CDR3 is 15 residues long. Germline V gene data show CDR1 as SNHLY and CDR2 as FYNNEI. The V and J ends lost 7 bases and 3 bases, in that order; junction bases with no gene match: 9. The CDR3 coding sequence is TGTGCCAGCATCCGGGACAGGGGTGAAGACTACGAGCAGTACTTC. Its translation is CASIRDRGEDYEQYF.

The rearrangement joins TRBV7-9 to TRBJ2-7; 8 positions agree with TRBD1. Trimming took 3 bases from V and 4 from J; bases not matched to a gene: 8. The CDR3 has 15 residues. Germline-derived CDR1 and CDR2 are SEHNR and FQNEAQ (reference sequence). This chain's CDR3 is CASSFGTGGWYEQYF. The CDR3 bases are TGTGCCAGCAGCTTCGGCACAGGGGGGTGGTACGAGCAGTACTTC.

Note on this clone: This may be a read error: a much more frequent sequence differs by one nucleotide. This chain uses TRBV5-1 with TRBJ2-7, with 7 bases lining up with TRBD2. V was clipped by 7 bases and J by 5 bases; unmatched bases: 12. Germline values: CDR1 SGHRS, CDR2 YFSETQ. The CDR3 has 14 amino acids. The chain's CDR3 is CASEAGWAGDEQYF. The CDR3 DNA reads TGCGCCAGCGAGGCCGGTTGGGCGGGGGACGAGCAGTACTTC.

This clone was counted many times. Within the sample, other DNA sequences also encode this same CDR3. The V gene is TRBV11-2, the J gene TRBJ2-7, with D tentatively TRBD1 (6 bases). This CDR3 comprises 14 residues. V lost 4 bases to trimming and J lost 4 bases, with 14 bases between them. Germline V gene sequence: CDR1 SGHAT, CDR2 FQNNGV. CDR3 nucleotides: TGTGCCAGCAGCTCGACAGGTAACCGGTACGAGCAGTACTTC. Protein sequence: CASSSTGNRYEQYF.